The rows below give T cell receptor beta chains drawn from one sample of a study of vaccination and CD4 T cells after COVID-19. One entry per CDR3 protein results from TCRdb running MiXCR on the PCR reads. The table lists roughly 10,000 distinct CDR3 sequences, 28% of them singletons. No antigen has been identified for these receptors. Sequencing was performed on CD4+ T cells from blood, cultured in vitro, taken after SARS-CoV-2 vaccination. The receptors here all came from a human donor who had recovered from COVID-19. Both conserved end residues are part of each CDR3. A D gene is named only where the DNA matches it firmly. Part of the rows lack a size; the others show once, few, many or a class for expanded clones.

v_call,j_call,d_call,clone_size,cdr3_aa,cdr3_nt
TRBV27,TRBJ2-1,TRBD2,medium-sized,CASRWPVAGGYNEQFF,TGTGCCAGCAGGTGGCCCGTAGCGGGCGGGTACAATGAGCAGTTCTTC
TRBV7-6,TRBJ2-2,NA,few,CASSSQTGSNTGELFF,TGTGCCAGCAGCTCCCAGACAGGTTCGAACACCGGGGAGCTGTTTTTT
TRBV4-1,TRBJ1-1,TRBD1,NA,CASSLLGGQGVTEAFF,TGCGCCAGCAGCCTTCTAGGGGGACAGGGAGTCACTGAAGCTTTCTTT
TRBV6-1,TRBJ2-4,NA,few,CASSEALLAKNIQYF,TGTGCCAGCAGTGAAGCGCTGTTAGCCAAAAACATTCAGTACTTC
TRBV5-4,TRBJ2-7,TRBD2,NA,CASSLYRLAGEVSEQYF,TGTGCCAGCAGCTTGTATAGACTAGCGGGAGAGGTTAGTGAGCAGTACTTC
TRBV28,TRBJ2-3,NA,NA,CASSFISGSTDTQYF,TGTGCCAGCAGTTTCATAAGCGGCAGCACAGATACGCAGTATTTT
TRBV20-1,TRBJ2-6,NA,NA,CSARGIGTGANVLTF,TGCAGTGCTAGAGGCATAGGGACTGGGGCCAACGTCCTGACTTTC
TRBV12-3/TRBV12-4,TRBJ1-3,NA,NA,CASRSLPGGSGNTIYF,TGTGCCAGCCGCTCCCTCCCGGGAGGATCTGGAAACACCATATATTTT
TRBV15,TRBJ1-1,TRBD1,few,CATSRVTGGTEAFF,TGTGCCACCAGCAGAGTGACAGGGGGCACTGAAGCTTTCTTT
TRBV6-1,TRBJ2-3,NA,NA,CASSGFSATDTQYF,TGTGCCAGCAGTGGTTTTTCTGCCACAGATACGCAGTATTTT
TRBV5-6,TRBJ1-5,NA,once,CASSSRGRNSNQPQHF,TGTGCCAGCAGCTCCAGGGGAAGAAATAGCAATCAGCCCCAGCATTTT
TRBV7-9,TRBJ2-4,TRBD2,NA,CASSLVLAGSYKAKNIQYF,TGTGCCAGCAGCTTAGTACTAGCGGGGTCCTACAAAGCCAAAAACATTCAGTACTTC
TRBV7-2,TRBJ1-2,NA,few,CASSLYGLEGYTF,TGTGCCAGCAGCTTATATGGACTCGAGGGCTACACCTTC
TRBV28,TRBJ1-2,TRBD1,few,CASSLEAGGGYGYTF,TGTGCCAGCAGTTTGGAGGCAGGGGGTGGCTATGGCTACACCTTC
TRBV12-3/TRBV12-4,TRBJ2-7,NA,medium-sized,CASSFSTGTGYEQYF,TGTGCCAGCAGTTTCTCTACCGGGACTGGCTACGAGCAGTACTTC
TRBV28,TRBJ2-7,TRBD2,NA,CASSLGSSGSYEQYF,TGTGCCAGCAGTTTAGGGTCTAGCGGGAGTTACGAGCAGTACTTC
TRBV28,TRBJ2-7,NA,NA,CASSPTGAGGLEQYF,TGTGCCAGCAGCCCCACGGGGGCCGGCGGCCTCGAGCAGTACTTC
TRBV6-5,TRBJ2-7,NA,few,CASSYKGSGYEQYF,TGTGCCAGCAGTTACAAAGGCAGCGGTTACGAGCAGTACTTC
TRBV6-2/TRBV6-3,TRBJ2-3,NA,medium-sized,CASSYQSSSNTQYF,TGTGCCAGCAGTTACCAGTCTTCCTCGAATACGCAGTATTTT
TRBV6-2/TRBV6-3,TRBJ2-1,NA,NA,CASSYPDVVNEQFF,TGTGCCAGCAGTTACCCCGATGTTGTCAATGAGCAGTTCTTC
TRBV9,TRBJ1-1,NA,NA,CASSVGGVNTEAFF,TGTGCCAGCAGCGTAGGAGGTGTTAACACTGAAGCTTTCTTT
TRBV7-8,TRBJ2-7,TRBD2,few,CASSLGRGPTSGSYEQYF,TGTGCCAGCAGCTTAGGAAGAGGCCCAACTAGCGGGAGCTACGAGCAGTACTTC
TRBV7-2,TRBJ1-2,NA,NA,CASSQVTYGYTF,TGTGCCAGCAGCCAAGTGACGTATGGCTACACCTTC
TRBV20-1,TRBJ2-5,NA,NA,CSAHRSGTQETQYF,TGCAGTGCTCACAGATCCGGGACGCAAGAGACCCAGTACTTC
TRBV2,TRBJ2-1,NA,few,CASSDRGRDQFF,TGTGCCAGCAGTGACAGGGGGAGGGACCAGTTCTTC
TRBV7-2,TRBJ2-3,TRBD2,few,CASSLGGAGVGDTQYF,TGTGCCAGCAGCTTAGGGGGAGCGGGAGTTGGAGATACGCAGTATTTT